Included here is one TCR beta chain sequence, with context. The data were taken from a study of ipilimumab plus nivolumab after autologous stem cell transplantation. Study details: Median doses per patient: 4 or 5 ipilimumab, roughly 8 nivolumab. Myeloma cases were transplant-naive high-risk or relapsed within 3 years post first autologous transplant.

The data were produced by immunoSEQ multiplex PCR, yet TCRdb's version contains in-frame clones alone and is incomplete. The repertoire holds 37,000 or so clones, around 92% seen once, with under 0.9% in the top ten. Germline values: CDR1 MNHNS, CDR2 SASEGT. V trimming: 6 bases; J trimming: 3 bases; junction bases outside the gene matches: 6. The length of the CDR3 is 14 residues. Sequenced material: PBMCs, taken in a trial of ipilimumab plus nivolumab as post-transplant consolidation. This chain uses TRBV6-1 with TRBJ2-3, with TRBD1 matching over 7 bases. This TCR was recovered from a male donor with multiple myeloma. CDR3 region: CASSRQGYTDTQYF. CDR3 bases: TGTGCCAGCAGCCGACAGGGATATACAGATACGCAGTATTTT.